This T cell receptor (beta chain) was identified in a study of siplizumab effects on memory and regulatory T cells. The CDR3 sequence is 13 residues long. The table came from immunoSEQ multiplex PCR; TCRdb's copy has only in-frame clones and leaves some out. This sample carries about 82,000 clones, over 80% of them seen once, and the ten largest clones take over 1.5%. This clone was seen only once. The V call is TRBV1, the J call TRBJ1-2. TRBV1 is a documented pseudogene. Sequenced input: Tregs sorted from blood. This TCR came from a human donor in good health. The CDR3 sequence: CTSSQVTIHGYTF. The CDR3 nucleotides read TGCACCAGCAGCCAAGTAACGATCCATGGCTACACCTTC.